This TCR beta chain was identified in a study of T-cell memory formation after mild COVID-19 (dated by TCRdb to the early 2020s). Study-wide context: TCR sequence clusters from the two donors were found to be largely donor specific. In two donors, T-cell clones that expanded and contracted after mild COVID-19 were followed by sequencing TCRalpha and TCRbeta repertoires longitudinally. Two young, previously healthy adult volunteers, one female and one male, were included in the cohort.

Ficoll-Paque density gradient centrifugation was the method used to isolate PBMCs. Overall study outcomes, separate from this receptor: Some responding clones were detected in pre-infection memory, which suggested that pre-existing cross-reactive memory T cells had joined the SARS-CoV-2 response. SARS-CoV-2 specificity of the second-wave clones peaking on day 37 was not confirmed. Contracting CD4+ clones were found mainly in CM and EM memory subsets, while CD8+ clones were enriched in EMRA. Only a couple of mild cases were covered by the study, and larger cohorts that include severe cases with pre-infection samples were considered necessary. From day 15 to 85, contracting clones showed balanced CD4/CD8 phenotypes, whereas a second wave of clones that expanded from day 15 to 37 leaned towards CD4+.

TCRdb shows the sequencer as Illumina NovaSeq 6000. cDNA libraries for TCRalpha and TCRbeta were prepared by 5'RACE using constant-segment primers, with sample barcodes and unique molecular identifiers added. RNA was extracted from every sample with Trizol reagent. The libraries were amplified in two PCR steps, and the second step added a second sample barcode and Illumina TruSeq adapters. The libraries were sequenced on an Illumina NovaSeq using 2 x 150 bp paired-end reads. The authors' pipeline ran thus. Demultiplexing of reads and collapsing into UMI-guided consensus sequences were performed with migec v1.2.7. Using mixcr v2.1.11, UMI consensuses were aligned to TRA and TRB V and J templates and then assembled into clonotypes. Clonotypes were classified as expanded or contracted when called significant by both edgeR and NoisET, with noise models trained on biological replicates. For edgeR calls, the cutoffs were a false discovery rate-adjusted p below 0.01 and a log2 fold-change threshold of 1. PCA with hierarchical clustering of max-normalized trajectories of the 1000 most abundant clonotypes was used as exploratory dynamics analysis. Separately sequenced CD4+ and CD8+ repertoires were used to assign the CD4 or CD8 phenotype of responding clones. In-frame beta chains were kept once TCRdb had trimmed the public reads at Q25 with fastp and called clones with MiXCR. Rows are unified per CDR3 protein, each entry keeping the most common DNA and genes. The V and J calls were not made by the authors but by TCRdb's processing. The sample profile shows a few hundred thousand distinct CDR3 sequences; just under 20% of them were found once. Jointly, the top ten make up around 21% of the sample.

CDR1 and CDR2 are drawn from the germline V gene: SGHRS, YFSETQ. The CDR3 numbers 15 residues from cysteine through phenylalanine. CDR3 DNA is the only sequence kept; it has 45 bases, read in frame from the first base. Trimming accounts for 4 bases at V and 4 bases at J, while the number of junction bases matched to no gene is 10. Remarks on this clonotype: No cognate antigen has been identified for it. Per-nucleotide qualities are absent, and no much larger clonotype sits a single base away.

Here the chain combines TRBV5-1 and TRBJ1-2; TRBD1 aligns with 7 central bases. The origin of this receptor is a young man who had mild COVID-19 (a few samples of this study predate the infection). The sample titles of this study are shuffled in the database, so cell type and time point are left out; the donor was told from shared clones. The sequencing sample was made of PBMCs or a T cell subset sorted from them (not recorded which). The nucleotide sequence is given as TGCGCCAGCAGCCCATCGACCGGGACAGCCTATGGCTACACCTTC. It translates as CASSPSTGTAYGYTF. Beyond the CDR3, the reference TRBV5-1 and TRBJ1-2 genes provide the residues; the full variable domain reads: KAGVTQTPRYLIKTRGQQVTLSCSPISGHRSVSWYQQTPGQGLQFLFEYFSETQRNKGNFPGRFSGRQFSNSRSEMNVSTLELGDSALYLCASSPSTGTAYGYTFGSGTRLTVV.